The rows below give T cell receptor beta chains drawn from one sample of a study of Ad26.COV2.S vaccination and SARS-CoV-2 variants. The data were produced by immunoSEQ multiplex PCR, yet TCRdb's version contains in-frame clones alone and is incomplete. The top ten clones hold less than 3.5% of a sample with 200,000 to 300,000 clones, roughly 87% of them seen once. Specimen: peripheral blood, collected in a trial of Ad26.COV2.S vaccine versus placebo. The receptor source for this set is a person aged 18 to 59 who received the Ad26.COV2.S COVID-19 vaccine or a placebo. Both conserved end residues are part of each CDR3. Each record gives: V gene, CDR3 protein.

v_call: TRBV6-1; cdr3_aa: CASSEMNGGPQTQYF
v_call: TRBV10-3; cdr3_aa: CAISTQGFDNEQFF
v_call: TRBV10-3; cdr3_aa: CAISEGLAGGLNEQFF
v_call: TRBV10-1; cdr3_aa: CASIRALTGTEAFF
v_call: TRBV6-4; cdr3_aa: CASGSGGSWVVEWDYGYTF
v_call: TRBV7-9; cdr3_aa: CASSLTVGAENTIYF
v_call: TRBV10-3; cdr3_aa: CAIESGGGGETQYF
v_call: TRBV5-8; cdr3_aa: CASSLDRLRNNQPQHF
v_call: TRBV19; cdr3_aa: CASSIGDLLSYNSPLHF
v_call: TRBV10-3; cdr3_aa: CAISESTGLAGGNNEQFF
v_call: TRBV11-2; cdr3_aa: CASSSPPGAFIPGELFF
v_call: TRBV30; cdr3_aa: CAWSVGRTTDTQYF
v_call: TRBV7-8; cdr3_aa: CASSFTGSGEAFF
v_call: TRBV6-5; cdr3_aa: CASSYAARADEKLFF
v_call: TRBV19; cdr3_aa: CASNSPGYSNQPQHF
v_call: TRBV4-2; cdr3_aa: CASSQDTRDHQPQHF
v_call: TRBV30; cdr3_aa: CARSTQGQGTGELFF
v_call: TRBV5-5; cdr3_aa: CASSSSGNTDTQYF
v_call: TRBV18; cdr3_aa: CASSPPNSGNTIYF
v_call: TRBV7-9; cdr3_aa: CASSLDRGSGGELFF
v_call: TRBV7-9; cdr3_aa: CASSLGYGTGGNEQFF
v_call: TRBV6-6; cdr3_aa: CASSLRTGTNYNEQFF
v_call: TRBV19; cdr3_aa: CASSIGGTSTDTQYF
v_call: TRBV6-5; cdr3_aa: CASRSSNYGYTF
v_call: TRBV2; cdr3_aa: CASTGIDTQYF
v_call: TRBV4-1; cdr3_aa: CASSQEFRGRTLYNEQFF
v_call: TRBV2; cdr3_aa: CASDWTGNYGYTF